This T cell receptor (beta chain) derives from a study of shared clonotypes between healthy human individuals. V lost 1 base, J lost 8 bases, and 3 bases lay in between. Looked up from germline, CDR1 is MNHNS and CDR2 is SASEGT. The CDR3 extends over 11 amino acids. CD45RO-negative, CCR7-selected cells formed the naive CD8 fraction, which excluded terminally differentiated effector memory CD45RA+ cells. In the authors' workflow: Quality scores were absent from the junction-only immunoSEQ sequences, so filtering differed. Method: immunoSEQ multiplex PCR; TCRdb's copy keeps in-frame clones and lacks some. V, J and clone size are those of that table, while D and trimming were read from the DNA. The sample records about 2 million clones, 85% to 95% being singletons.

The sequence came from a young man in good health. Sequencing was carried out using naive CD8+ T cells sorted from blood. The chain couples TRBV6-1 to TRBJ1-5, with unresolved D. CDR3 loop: CASSEGEPQHF. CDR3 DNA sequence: TGTGCCAGCAGTGAAGGTGAGCCCCAGCATTTT.